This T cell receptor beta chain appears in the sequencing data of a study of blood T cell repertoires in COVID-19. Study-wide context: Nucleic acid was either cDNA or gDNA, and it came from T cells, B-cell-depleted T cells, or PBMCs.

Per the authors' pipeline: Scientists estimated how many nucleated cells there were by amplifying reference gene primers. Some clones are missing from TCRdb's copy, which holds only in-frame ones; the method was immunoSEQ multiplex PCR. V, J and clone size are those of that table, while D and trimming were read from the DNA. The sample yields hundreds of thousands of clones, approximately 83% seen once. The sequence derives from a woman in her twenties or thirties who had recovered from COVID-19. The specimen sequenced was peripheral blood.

The CDR3 reads CASSLGTSGGTDTQYF. CDR3 bases: TGCGCCAGCAGCCTCGGGACTAGCGGGGGCACAGATACGCAGTATTTT. V is TRBV5-1 and J is TRBJ2-3, with 13 bases matching TRBD2. J was trimmed by 1 base and V by 4 bases; bases with no gene match: 3. The germline gives CDR1 SGHRS, CDR2 YFSETQ. CDR3 length equals 16 residues.